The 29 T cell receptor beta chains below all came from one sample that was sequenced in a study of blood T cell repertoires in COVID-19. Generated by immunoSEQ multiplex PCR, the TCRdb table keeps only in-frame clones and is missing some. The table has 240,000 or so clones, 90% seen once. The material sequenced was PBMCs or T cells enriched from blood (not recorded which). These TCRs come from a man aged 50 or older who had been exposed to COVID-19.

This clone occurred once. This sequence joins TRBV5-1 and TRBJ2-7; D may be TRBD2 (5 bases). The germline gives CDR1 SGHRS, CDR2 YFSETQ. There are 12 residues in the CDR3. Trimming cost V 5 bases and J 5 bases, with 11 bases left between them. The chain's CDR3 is CASSSAGNEQYF. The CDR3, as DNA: TGCGCCAGCAGTTCTGCGGGTAACGAGCAGTACTTC.

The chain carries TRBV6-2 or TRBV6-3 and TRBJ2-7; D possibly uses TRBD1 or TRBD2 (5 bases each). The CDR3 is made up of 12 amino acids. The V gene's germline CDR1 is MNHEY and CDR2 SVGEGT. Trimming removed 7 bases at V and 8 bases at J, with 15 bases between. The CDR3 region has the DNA TGTGCCAGCACCCCGGGGCCGGCCAAGCAGTACTTC. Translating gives CASTPGPAKQYF.

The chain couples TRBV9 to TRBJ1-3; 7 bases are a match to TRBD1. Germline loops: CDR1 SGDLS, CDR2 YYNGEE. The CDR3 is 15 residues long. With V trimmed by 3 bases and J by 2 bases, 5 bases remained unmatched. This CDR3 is CASSALQGPGNTIYF. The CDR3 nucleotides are TGTGCCAGCAGCGCACTACAGGGGCCTGGAAACACCATATATTTT.

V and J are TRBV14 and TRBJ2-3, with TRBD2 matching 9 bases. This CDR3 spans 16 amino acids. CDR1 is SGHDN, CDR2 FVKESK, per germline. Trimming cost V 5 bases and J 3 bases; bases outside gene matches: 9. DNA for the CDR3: TGTGCCAGCAGCACACTCCTAGCGGGGCCTACAGATACGCAGTATTTT. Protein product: CASSTLLAGPTDTQYF.

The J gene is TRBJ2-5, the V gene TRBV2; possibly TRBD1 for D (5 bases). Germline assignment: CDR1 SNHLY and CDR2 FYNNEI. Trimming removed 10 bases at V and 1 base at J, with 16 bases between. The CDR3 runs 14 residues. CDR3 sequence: CATDRVTVQETQYF. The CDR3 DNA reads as TGTGCCACCGACCGGGTGACAGTCCAAGAGACCCAGTACTTC.

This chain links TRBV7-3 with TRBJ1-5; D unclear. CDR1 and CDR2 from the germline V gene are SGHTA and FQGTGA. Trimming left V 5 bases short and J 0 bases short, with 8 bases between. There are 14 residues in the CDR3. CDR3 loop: CASSVEYSNQPQHF. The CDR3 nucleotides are TGTGCCAGCAGCGTCGAGTATAGCAATCAGCCCCAGCATTTT.

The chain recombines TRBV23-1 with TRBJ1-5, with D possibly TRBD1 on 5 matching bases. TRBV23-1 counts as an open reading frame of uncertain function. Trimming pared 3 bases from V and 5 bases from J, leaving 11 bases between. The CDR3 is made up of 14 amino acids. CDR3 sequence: CASSHYRLHQPQHF. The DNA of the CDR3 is TGCGCCAGCAGTCATTACAGGTTACATCAGCCCCAGCATTTT.

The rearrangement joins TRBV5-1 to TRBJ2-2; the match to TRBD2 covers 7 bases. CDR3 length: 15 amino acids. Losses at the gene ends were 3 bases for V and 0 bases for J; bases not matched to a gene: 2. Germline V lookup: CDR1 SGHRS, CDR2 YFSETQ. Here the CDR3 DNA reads TGCGCCAGCAGCTCACTAGCGACGAACACCGGGGAGCTGTTTTTT. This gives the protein CASSSLATNTGELFF. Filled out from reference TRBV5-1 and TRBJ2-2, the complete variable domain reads KAGVTQTPRYLIKTRGQQVTLSCSPISGHRSVSWYQQTPGQGLQFLFEYFSETQRNKGNFPGRFSGRQFSNSRSEMNVSTLELGDSALYLCASSSLATNTGELFFGEGSRLTVL.

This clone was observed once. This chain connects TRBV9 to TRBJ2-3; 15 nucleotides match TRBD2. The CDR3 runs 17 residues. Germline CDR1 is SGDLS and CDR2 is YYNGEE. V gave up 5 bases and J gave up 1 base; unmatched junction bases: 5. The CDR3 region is CASSGLAGGPGTDTQYF. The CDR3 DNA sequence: TGTGCCAGCAGTGGACTAGCGGGAGGGCCGGGCACAGATACGCAGTATTTT.

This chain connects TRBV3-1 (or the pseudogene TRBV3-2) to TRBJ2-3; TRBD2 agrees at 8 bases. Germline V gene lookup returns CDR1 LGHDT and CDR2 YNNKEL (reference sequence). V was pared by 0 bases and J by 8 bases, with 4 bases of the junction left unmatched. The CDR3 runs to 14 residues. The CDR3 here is CASSQEAGAGTQYF. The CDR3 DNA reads TGTGCCAGCAGCCAAGAAGCGGGAGCCGGTACGCAGTATTTT.

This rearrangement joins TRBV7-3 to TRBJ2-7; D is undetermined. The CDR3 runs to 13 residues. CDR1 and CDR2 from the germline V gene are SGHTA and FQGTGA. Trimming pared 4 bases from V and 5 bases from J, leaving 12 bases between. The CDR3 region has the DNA TGTGCCAGCAGCTCAAATCTGGGCGACGAGCAGTACTTC. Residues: CASSSNLGDEQYF. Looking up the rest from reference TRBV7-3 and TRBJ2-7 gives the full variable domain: GAGVSQTPSNKVTEKGKYVELRCDPISGHTALYWYRQSLGQGPEFLIYFQGTGAADDSGLPNDRFFAVRPEGSVSTLKIQRTERGDSAVYLCASSSNLGDEQYFGPGTRLTVT.

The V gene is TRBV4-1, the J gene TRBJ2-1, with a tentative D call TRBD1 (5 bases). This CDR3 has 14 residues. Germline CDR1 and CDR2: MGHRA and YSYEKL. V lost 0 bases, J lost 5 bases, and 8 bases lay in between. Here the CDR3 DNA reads TGCGCCAGCAGCCAAGATATAGGGGACAATGAGCAGTTCTTC. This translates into CASSQDIGDNEQFF.

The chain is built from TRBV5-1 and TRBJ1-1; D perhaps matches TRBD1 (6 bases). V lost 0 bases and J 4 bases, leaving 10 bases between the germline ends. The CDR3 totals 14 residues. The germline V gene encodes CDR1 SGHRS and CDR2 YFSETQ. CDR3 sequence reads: CASSLARGSTEAFF. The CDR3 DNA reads TGCGCCAGCAGCTTGGCCAGGGGCAGCACTGAAGCTTTCTTT.

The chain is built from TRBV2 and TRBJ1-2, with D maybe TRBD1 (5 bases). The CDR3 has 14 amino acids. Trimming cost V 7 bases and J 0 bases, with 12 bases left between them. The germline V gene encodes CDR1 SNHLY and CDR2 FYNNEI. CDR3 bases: TGTGCCAGCACCTTCGGGGGAGCTAACTATGGCTACACCTTC. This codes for CASTFGGANYGYTF.

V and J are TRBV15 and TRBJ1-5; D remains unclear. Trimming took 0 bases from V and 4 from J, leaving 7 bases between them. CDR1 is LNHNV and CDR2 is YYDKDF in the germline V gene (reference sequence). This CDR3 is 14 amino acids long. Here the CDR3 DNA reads TGTGCCACCAGCAGAGACACGCGGAATCAGCCCCAGCATTTT. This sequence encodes CATSRDTRNQPQHF.

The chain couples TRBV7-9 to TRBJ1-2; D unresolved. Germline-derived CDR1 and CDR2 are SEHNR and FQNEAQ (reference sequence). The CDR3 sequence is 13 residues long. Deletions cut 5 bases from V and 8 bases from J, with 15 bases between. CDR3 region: CASSPAAREGYTF. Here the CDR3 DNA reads TGTGCCAGCAGCCCCGCCGCTCGGGAGGGCTACACCTTC.

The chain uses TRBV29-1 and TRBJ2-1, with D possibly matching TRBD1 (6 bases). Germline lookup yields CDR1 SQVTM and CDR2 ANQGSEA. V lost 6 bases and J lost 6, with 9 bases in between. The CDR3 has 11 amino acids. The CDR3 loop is CSVQGFNEQFF. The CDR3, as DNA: TGCAGCGTACAGGGTTTCAATGAGCAGTTCTTC.

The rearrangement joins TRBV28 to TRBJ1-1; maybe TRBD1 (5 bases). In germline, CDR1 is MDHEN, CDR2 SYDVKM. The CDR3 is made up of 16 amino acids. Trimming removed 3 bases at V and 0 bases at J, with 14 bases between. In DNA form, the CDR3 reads TGTGCCAGCAGTTTTAGGATGGAGGGGATGAACACTGAAGCTTTCTTT. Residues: CASSFRMEGMNTEAFF. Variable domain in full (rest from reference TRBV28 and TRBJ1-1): DVKVTQSSRYLVKRTGEKVFLECVQDMDHENMFWYRQDPGLGLRLIYFSYDVKMKEKGDIPEGYSVSREKKERFSLILESASTNQTSMYLCASSFRMEGMNTEAFFGQGTRLTVV.

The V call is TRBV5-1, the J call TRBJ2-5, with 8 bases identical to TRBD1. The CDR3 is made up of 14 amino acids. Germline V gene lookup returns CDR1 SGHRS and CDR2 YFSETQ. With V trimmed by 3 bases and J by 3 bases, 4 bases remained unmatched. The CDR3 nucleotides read TGCGCCAGCAGCTGGACAGGGTTTGAAGAGACCCAGTACTTC. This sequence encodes CASSWTGFEETQYF.

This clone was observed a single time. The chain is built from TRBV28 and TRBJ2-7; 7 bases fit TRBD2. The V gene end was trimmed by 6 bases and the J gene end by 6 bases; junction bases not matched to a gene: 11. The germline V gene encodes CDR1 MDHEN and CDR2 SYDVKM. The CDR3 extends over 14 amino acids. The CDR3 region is CASSLGWGGSEQYF. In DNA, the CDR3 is TGTGCCAGCAGCCTTGGTTGGGGGGGGTCCGAGCAGTACTTC.

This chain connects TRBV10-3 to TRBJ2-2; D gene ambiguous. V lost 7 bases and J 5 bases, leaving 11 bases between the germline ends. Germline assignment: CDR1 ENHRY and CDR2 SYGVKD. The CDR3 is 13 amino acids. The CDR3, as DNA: TGTGCCATCACCCCGGGTCTTACCGGGGAGCTGTTTTTT. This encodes CAITPGLTGELFF.

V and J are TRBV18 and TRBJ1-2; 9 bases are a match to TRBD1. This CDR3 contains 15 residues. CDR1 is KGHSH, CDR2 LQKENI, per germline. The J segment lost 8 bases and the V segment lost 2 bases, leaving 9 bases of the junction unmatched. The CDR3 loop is CASSPWDRVFRGYTF. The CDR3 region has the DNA TGTGCCAGCTCACCATGGGACAGGGTATTTCGGGGCTACACCTTC.

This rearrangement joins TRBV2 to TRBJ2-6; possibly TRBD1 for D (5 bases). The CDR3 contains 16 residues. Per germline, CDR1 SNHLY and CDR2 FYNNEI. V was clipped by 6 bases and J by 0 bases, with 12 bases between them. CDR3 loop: CASSRVTGSGANVLTF. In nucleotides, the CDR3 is TGTGCCAGCAGCAGGGTTACAGGCTCTGGGGCCAACGTCCTGACTTTC.

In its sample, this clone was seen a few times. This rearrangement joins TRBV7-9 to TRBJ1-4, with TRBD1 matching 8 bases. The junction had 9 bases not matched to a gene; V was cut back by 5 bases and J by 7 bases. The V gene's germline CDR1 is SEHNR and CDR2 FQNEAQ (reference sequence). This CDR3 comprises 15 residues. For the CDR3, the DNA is TGTGCCAGCAGCGGACGGGACAGGTTTTTTGAAAAACTGTTTTTT. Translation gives CASSGRDRFFEKLFF.

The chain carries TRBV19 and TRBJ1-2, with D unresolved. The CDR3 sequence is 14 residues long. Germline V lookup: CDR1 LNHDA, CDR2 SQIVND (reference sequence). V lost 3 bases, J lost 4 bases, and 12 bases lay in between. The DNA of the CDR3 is TGTGCCAGTAGTATGGATTGGGGAGGCTATGGCTACACCTTC. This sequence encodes CASSMDWGGYGYTF. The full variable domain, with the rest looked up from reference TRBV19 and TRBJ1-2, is DGGITQSPKYLFRKEGQNVTLSCEQNLNHDAMYWYRQDPGQGLRLIYYSQIVNDFQKGDIAEGYSVSREKKESFPLTVTSAQKNPTAFYLCASSMDWGGYGYTFGSGTRLTVV.

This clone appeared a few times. CDR3 DNA sequence: TGTGCCAGCACCTACCCAGGGGGCGGGTCCTCTGGGGCCAACGTCCTGACTTTC. This gives the protein CASTYPGGGSSGANVLTF. This chain joins TRBV28 and TRBJ2-6, with 8 positions matching TRBD1. The CDR3 extends over 18 amino acids. Germline values: CDR1 MDHEN, CDR2 SYDVKM. V dropped 7 bases and J dropped 0; count of bases not matched to a gene: 11.

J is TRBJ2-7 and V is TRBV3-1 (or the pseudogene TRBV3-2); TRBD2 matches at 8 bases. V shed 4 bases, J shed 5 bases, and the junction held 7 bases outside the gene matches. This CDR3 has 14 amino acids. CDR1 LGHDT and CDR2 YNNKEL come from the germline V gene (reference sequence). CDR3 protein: CASSRRGVPHEQYF. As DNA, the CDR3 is TGTGCCAGCAGCCGGCGGGGGGTACCTCACGAGCAGTACTTC.

CDR3 in amino acids: CASSYTGGSGNTIYF. The CDR3 coding sequence is TGTGCCAGCAGCTATACAGGGGGCTCAGGAAACACCATATATTTT. The V and J genes are TRBV11-2 and TRBJ1-3, with 9 bases fitting TRBD1. The junction had 5 bases not matched to a gene; V was cut back by 4 bases and J by 4 bases. The length of the CDR3 is 15 residues. The germline CDR1 and CDR2 sequences are SGHAT and FQNNGV.

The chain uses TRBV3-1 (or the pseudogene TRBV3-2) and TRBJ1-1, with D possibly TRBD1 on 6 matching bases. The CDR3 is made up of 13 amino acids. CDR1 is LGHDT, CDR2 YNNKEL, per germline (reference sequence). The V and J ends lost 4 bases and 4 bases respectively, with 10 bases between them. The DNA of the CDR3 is TGTGCCAGCAGCCGGAGGGGGGGCACTGAAGCTTTCTTT. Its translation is CASSRRGGTEAFF.